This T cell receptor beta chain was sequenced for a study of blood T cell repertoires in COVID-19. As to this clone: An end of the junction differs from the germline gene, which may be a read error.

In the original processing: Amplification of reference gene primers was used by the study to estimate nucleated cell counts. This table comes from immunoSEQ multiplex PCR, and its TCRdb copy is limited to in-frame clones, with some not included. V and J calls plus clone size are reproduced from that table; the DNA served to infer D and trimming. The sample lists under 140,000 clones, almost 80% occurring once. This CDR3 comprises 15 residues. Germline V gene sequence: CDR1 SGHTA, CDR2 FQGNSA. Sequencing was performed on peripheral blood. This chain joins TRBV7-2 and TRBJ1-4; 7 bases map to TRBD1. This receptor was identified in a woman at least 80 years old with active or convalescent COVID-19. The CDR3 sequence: CASSLAGGANEKLFF. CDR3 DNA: TGTGCCAGCAGCCTAGCAGGGGGTGCTAATGAAAAACTGTTTTTT.